The entry that follows covers one TCR beta chain sequence. The antigen is undetermined. The entry originates in a study of vaccination effects on CD4 cells after COVID-19. This CDR3 is built from 16 residues. Germline loops: CDR1 MDHEN, CDR2 SYDVKM. V was cut by 6 bases and J by 4 bases, with 20 bases left in between. Prior to sequencing, the ViraFEST assay stimulated PBMC with viral peptide pools, which expanded the antigen-specific CD4+ T cells. CD4+ T cells were isolated after around ten days of culture. Each person got two doses of an mRNA SARS-CoV-2 vaccine, BNT162b2 or mRNA-1273. Repertoires were generated with immunoSEQ multiplex PCR, while TCRdb's copy carries only in-frame clones and drops some. The repertoire consists of more than 60,000 clones, with roughly 74% occurring once and the leading ten covering about 1.6%.

The V and J genes are TRBV28 and TRBJ2-3; a weak D match, TRBD1 (9 bases). This TCR was sampled from a human donor who received a COVID-19 vaccine. The sequences come from CD4+ T cells from PBMCs cultured with HCoV-229E spike peptides, collected after COVID-19 vaccination. The CDR3 DNA sequence: TGTGCCAGCAGCTCCGGGGGGGACAGGGAGGCAGATACGCAGTATTTT. This gives the protein CASSSGGDREADTQYF.